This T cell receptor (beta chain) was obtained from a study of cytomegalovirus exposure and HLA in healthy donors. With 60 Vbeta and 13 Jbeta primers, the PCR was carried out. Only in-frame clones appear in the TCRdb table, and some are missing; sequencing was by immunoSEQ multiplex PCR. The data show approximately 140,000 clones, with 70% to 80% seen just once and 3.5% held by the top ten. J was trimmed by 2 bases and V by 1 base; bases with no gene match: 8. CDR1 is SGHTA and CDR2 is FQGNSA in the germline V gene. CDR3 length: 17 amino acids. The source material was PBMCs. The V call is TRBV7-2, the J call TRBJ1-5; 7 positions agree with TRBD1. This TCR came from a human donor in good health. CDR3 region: CASSLVVGGAGNQPQHF. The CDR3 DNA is TGTGCCAGCAGCTTAGTGGTAGGGGGCGCCGGCAATCAGCCCCAGCATTTT.